This paragraph covers one T cell receptor (beta chain) sequence. This clone has more than one count but fewer than ten. No cognate antigen has been identified for it. No base-level quality is on record; no much larger clone is a single base apart. TRB sequencing used genomic DNA with the immunoSEQ assay at survey resolution or the hsTCRB kit. The study's own analysis went as follows. The immunoSEQ software was used for initial read processing, and the LymphoSeq R package was used for repertoire analyses. Clonality was computed as 1 minus normalized Shannon entropy, and a Gini coefficient was also calculated for each TRB dataset. To infer phenotypes in unsorted samples, TRB sequences from sorted subsets of the recipient or donor were mapped onto unsorted samples from the same recipient. TCRdb took over this immuneACCESS table, retaining in-frame rearrangements with V and J assigned. Such tables are incomplete; in checked studies, under half of the missing clones stem from an unresolved V gene, and the remainder is unexplained. That table gives V, J and clone size, and the DNA gave D and trimming. The sample contains some 12,000 clones, approximately 81% of them found a single time. The leading ten clones occupy roughly 5.4% of the sample.

The sample is drawn from a study of T cells after posttransplantation cyclophosphamide (dated by TCRdb to the mid-2010s). For context, the study as a whole: Using TRB sequencing, the study followed how the T cell repertoire rebuilt after myeloablative bone marrow transplantation with posttransplantation cyclophosphamide given as GVHD prophylaxis. Samples from under 40 PTCy-treated patients and approximately 15 related bone marrow donors of those patients were subjected to antigen receptor sequencing. Blood from every one of the approximately 30 PTCy patients who had 1-year posttransplant specimens underwent TRB sequencing. TRB sequencing was also done on up to about 3 additional blood samples from 2 to 5.2 years after transplant in 3 patients, and on pretransplant blood from several patients. Because TRA and TRB clonality were tightly correlated in fewer than ten samples, subsequent TCR analyses were focused on TRB only. Public TRB sequences were searched against a database of over 3,000 sequences associated with responses to pathogens, tumor antigens, self-antigens and alloantigens. General conclusions and limits of the study: Donor-recipient similarity was low at 1-2 months but rose over the first year, and later blood repertoires were often dominated by donor CD8+ memory clones. The TRB repertoires of T cells infiltrating skin or GI tract showed only limited overlap with the TRB repertoires of T cells in blood. Across more than 40 patients, TRB clonality was highly associated with recipient CMV seropositivity and CMV reactivation, and diversity in PTCy patients was similar to diversity in CNI/methotrexate controls.

In the paper's terms, the treatment or condition label means: high-dose cyclophosphamide on days +3 and +4 as single-agent GVHD prophylaxis. PTCy patients received busulfan and fludarabine conditioning, a related or unrelated marrow graft, and cyclophosphamide on days +3 and +4. The PTCy-treated patients were enrolled in a prospective multi-institutional clinical trial. Peripheral blood and bone marrow mononuclear cells were isolated by Ficoll-Hypaque density centrifugation and cryopreserved. Clipping removes 9 bases from V and 0 bases from J, with 13 as the unmatched junction base count. The CDR3 runs 17 residues from the cysteine to the phenylalanine. Here the CDR3 DNA is all that survives: 51 bases in frame from base 1. CDR1 LNHDA and CDR2 SQIVND were looked up in the germline V gene (reference sequence).

The TCR sequence derives from a female patient between 50 and 59 years old who received an allogeneic stem cell transplant from a related donor, was CMV-positive, and had no GVHD. After a transplant, certain T cells may trace back to the graft donor. Sequenced material: PBMCs, taken after allogeneic stem cell transplant with posttransplant cyclophosphamide. This chain joins TRBV19 to TRBJ2-2, and TRBD1 matches 7 of the central bases. The DNA reads TGTGCCAGCCTGCGGAACAGGGGTCCTGCGAACACCGGGGAGCTGTTTTTT. This translates into CASLRNRGPANTGELFF.